The rows below give T cell receptor beta chains drawn from one sample of a study of T-cell memory formation after mild COVID-19. MiXCR was run by TCRdb on the 5' RACE reads, yielding one entry per CDR3 protein. This table has tens of thousands of distinct CDR3 sequences, approximately 7.4% appearing once. The sample taken for sequencing was PBMCs or a T cell subset sorted from them (not recorded which). The source is an adult woman who had mild COVID-19 (a few samples of this study predate the infection). Cell type and time point are not known. Both conserved end residues are part of each CDR3. Fields, in order: J gene, CDR3 length, clone size, V gene, CDR3 protein. A clone size is listed for some rows: how often the clone was seen (once, few, many), or a class if it is expanded.

TRBJ2-5 | 12 | many | TRBV2 | CASSPTSGTQYF
TRBJ2-7 | 15 | many | TRBV7-2 | CASSFLGTGSYEQYF
TRBJ2-1 | 16 | many | TRBV20-1 | CSVGRGVAGDYNEQFF
TRBJ1-2 | 13 | many | TRBV5-1 | CASSLSGGYGYTF
TRBJ1-3 | 15 | many | TRBV7-9 | CASSPQQSSGNTIYF
TRBJ2-5 | 12 | many | TRBV12-3/TRBV12-4 | CASSLDPGTQYF
TRBJ2-1 | 17 | many | TRBV15 | CATSSPAGLAGGDEQFF
TRBJ2-5 | 15 | many | TRBV5-1 | CASSRTSGEGETQYF
TRBJ2-1 | 15 | many | TRBV27 | CASSLRGGKYNEQFF
TRBJ1-4 | 14 | many | TRBV11-2 | CASSFDPPSEKLFF
TRBJ2-3 | 19 | - | TRBV27 | CASSLWSARGQVISDTQYF
TRBJ1-2 | 14 | many | TRBV19 | CASRMDSVNYGYTF
TRBJ2-3 | 15 | many | TRBV2 | CASRRGGTGPDTQYF
TRBJ2-3 | 13 | many | TRBV27 | CASSPGAERTQYF
TRBJ1-1 | 14 | many | TRBV9 | CASSVGPEGAEAFF
TRBJ2-7 | 16 | medium-sized | TRBV5-1 | CASSSTTGTLTYEQYF
TRBJ2-3 | 18 | many | TRBV7-3 | CASSLTFSGGGSTDTQYF
TRBJ1-1 | 16 | many | TRBV6-5 | CASSSPAGQGRTEAFF
TRBJ2-1 | 14 | many | TRBV29-1 | CSASTSGGYNEQFF
TRBJ2-6 | 16 | many | TRBV5-1 | CASSTGQASGANVLTF
TRBJ2-5 | 16 | many | TRBV20-1 | CSARGGTSGFQETQYF
TRBJ2-1 | 14 | - | TRBV14 | CASSPSSSYNEQFF
TRBJ1-5 | 14 | many | TRBV6-2/TRBV6-3 | CASSSGTEQGPQHF
TRBJ2-7 | 17 | - | TRBV5-5 | CASSLVFRLASSYEQYF
TRBJ2-3 | 15 | many | TRBV7-7 | CASSLSTSGGDTQYF
TRBJ2-1 | 20 | many | TRBV7-2 | CASSSPRTARTRSSYNEQFF
TRBJ2-2 | 14 | many | TRBV20-1 | CSAQGGFGTGELFF
TRBJ1-2 | 14 | many | TRBV27 | CASSPTRTGRHYTF
TRBJ2-1 | 16 | medium-sized | TRBV10-3 | CATRGGASGPHNEQFF
TRBJ2-3 | 18 | many | TRBV29-1 | CSVKGKLNKRKTTDTQYF
TRBJ2-7 | 11 | few | TRBV6-2/TRBV6-3 | CASGTGFEQYF
TRBJ2-3 | 18 | many | TRBV15 | CATSRDGHRASPTDTQYF
TRBJ2-3 | 17 | many | TRBV5-6 | CASSRGKRGRGQDTQYF
TRBJ2-7 | 15 | many | TRBV6-1 | CASRGLAGTIYEQYF
TRBJ1-1 | 16 | few | TRBV19 | CASSSRRGPMNTEAFF
TRBJ1-1 | 13 | many | TRBV12-3/TRBV12-4 | CASRSTGGYEAFF
TRBJ2-3 | 14 | many | TRBV6-5 | CASSVRRSTDTQYF
TRBJ1-2 | 14 | many | TRBV14 | CASSHGQGRGGYTF
TRBJ2-1 | 16 | many | TRBV5-1 | CASSLAGQGGVDEQFF